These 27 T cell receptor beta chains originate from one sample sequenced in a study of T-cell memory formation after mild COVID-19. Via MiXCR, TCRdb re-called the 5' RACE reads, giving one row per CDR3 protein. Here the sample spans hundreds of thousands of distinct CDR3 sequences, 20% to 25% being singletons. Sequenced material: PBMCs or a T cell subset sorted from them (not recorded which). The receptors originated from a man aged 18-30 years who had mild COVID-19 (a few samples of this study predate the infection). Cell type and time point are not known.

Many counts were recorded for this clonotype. CDR3 sequence (DNA): TGTGCCAGCAGGCAGGGGAACACTGAAGCTTTCTTT. This translates into CASRQGNTEAFF. The V call is TRBV6-5, the J call TRBJ1-1, with D perhaps TRBD1 (5 bases). The germline V gene encodes CDR1 MNHEY and CDR2 SVGAGI. Trimming left V 6 bases short and J 1 base short, with 6 bases between. This CDR3 has 12 amino acids.

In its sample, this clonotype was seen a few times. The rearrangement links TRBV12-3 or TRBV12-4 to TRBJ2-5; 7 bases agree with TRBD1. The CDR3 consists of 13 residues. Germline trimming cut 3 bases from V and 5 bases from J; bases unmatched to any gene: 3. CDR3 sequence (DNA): TGTGCCAGCAGTTTCAAGGGGGCTGAGACCCAGTACTTC. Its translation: CASSFKGAETQYF.

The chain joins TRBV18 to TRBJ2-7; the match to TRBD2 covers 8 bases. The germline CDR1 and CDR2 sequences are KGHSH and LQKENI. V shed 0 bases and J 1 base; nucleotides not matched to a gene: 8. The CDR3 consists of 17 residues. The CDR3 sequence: CASSPPRGAGVSYEQYF. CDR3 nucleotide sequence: TGTGCCAGCTCACCACCCCGCGGAGCGGGGGTATCCTACGAGCAGTACTTC.

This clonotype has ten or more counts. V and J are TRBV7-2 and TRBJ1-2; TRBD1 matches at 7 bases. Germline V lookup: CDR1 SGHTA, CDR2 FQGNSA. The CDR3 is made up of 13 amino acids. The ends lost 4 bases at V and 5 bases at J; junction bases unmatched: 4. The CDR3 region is CASSSGTVYGYTF. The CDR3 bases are TGTGCCAGCAGCTCCGGGACAGTATATGGCTACACCTTC.

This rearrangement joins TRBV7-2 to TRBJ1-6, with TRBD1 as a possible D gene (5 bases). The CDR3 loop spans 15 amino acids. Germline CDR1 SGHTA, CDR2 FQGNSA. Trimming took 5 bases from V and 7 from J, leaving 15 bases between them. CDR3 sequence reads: CASSTDSFPNSPLHF. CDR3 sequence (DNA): TGTGCCAGCAGCACTGACAGTTTTCCCAATTCACCCCTCCACTTT.

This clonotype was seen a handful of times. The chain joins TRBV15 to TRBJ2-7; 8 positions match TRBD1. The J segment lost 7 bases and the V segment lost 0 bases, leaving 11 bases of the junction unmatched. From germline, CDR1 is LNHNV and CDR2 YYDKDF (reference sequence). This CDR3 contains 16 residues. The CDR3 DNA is TGTGCCACCAGCAGAGACCTGCCGACAGGGGTGGAAGAGCAGTACTTC. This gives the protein CATSRDLPTGVEEQYF.

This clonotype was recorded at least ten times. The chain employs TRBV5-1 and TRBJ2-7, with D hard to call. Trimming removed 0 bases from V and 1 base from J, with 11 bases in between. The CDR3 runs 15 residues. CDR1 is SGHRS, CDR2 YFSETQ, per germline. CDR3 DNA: TGCGCCAGCAGCTTGGTTGGTGGAAGATCCTACGAGCAGTACTTC. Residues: CASSLVGGRSYEQYF.

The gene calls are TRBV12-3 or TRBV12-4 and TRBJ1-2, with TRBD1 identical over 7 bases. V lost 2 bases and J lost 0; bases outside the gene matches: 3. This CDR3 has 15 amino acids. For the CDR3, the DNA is TGTGCCAGCAGTTTATGGGACAGATCTAACTATGGCTACACCTTC. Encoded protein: CASSLWDRSNYGYTF.

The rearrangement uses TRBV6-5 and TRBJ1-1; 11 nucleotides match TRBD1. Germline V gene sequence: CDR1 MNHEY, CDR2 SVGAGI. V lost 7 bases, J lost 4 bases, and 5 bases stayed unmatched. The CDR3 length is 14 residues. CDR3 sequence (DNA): TGTGCCAGCATGTTAGGGACAGGGGGCACTGAAGCTTTCTTT. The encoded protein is CASMLGTGGTEAFF.

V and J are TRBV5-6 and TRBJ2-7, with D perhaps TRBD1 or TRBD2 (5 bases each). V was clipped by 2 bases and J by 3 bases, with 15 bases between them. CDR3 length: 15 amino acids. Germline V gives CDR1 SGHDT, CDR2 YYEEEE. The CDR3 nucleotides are TGTGCCAGCAGCTTATTCGGCAGGGACCTCTACGAGCAGTACGTC. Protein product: CASSLFGRDLYEQYV.

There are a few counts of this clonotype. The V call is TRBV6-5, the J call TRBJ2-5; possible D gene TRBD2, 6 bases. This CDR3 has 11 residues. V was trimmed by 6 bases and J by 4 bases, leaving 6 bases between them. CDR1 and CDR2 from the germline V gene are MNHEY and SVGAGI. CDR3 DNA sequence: TGTGCCAGCAGGACTAGAGAGACCCAGTACTTC. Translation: CASRTRETQYF.

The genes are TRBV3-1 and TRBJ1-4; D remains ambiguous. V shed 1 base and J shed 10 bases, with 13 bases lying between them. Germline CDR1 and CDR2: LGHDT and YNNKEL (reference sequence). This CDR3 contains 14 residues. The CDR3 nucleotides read TGTGCCAGCAGCCAAGGATGGAGCGAGGGAAAACTGTTTTTT. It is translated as CASSQGWSEGKLFF.

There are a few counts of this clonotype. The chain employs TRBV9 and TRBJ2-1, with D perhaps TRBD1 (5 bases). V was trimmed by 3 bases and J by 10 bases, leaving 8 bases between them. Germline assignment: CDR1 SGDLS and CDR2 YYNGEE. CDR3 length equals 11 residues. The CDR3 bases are TGTGCCAGCAGCGATCGACAGGAGCAGTTCTTC. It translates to CASSDRQEQFF.

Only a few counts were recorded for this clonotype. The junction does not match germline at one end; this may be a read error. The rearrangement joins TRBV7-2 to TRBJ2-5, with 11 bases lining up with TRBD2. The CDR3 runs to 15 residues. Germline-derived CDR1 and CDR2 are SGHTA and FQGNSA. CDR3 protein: CASSIAGGFQETQYF. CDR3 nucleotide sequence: TGTGCCAGCAGCATAGCGGGGGGGTTCCAAGAGACCCAGTACTTC.

The CDR3 DNA follows: TGCGCCAGCAGTCTTGGTACAGGGAGAAGCTATGGCTACACCTTC. Its protein is CASSLGTGRSYGYTF. The chain links TRBV5-1 to TRBJ1-2; D may be TRBD1 (6 bases). CDR3 length: 15 amino acids. CDR1 and CDR2 (germline): SGHRS, YFSETQ. V was cut by 5 bases and J by 4 bases, with 18 bases left in between.

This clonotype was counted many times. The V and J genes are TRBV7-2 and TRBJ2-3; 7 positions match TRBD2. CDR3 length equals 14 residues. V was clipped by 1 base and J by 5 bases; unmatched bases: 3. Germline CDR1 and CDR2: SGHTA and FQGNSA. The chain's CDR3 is CASSLVERGDTQYF. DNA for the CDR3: TGTGCCAGCAGCTTAGTCGAGCGGGGAGATACGCAGTATTTT.

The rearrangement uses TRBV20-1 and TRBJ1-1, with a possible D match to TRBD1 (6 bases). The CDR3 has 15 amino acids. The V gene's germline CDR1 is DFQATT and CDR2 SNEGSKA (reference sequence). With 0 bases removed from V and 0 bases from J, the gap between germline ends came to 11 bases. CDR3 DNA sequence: TGCAGTGCTAGAGATTGGAGGGGGATGAACACTGAAGCTTTCTTT. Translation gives CSARDWRGMNTEAFF.

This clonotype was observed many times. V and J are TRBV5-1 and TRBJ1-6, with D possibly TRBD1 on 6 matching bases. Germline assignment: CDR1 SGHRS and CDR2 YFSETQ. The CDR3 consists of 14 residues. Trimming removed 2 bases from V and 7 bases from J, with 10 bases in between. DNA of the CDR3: TGCGCCAGCAGCTTTGGGGGACAAAATTCACCCCTCCACTTT. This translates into CASSFGGQNSPLHF.

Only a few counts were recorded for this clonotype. CDR3 in amino acids: CASSEAAYQNEQYV. DNA of the CDR3: TGTGCCAGCAGTGAAGCGGCCTACCAGAATGAGCAGTACGTC. The J gene is TRBJ2-7, the V gene TRBV6-1; D gene unclear. Trimming took off 0 bases at V and 7 bases at J, with 13 bases between the two ends. This CDR3 comprises 14 residues. Per the germline V gene, CDR1 is MNHNS and CDR2 is SASEGT.

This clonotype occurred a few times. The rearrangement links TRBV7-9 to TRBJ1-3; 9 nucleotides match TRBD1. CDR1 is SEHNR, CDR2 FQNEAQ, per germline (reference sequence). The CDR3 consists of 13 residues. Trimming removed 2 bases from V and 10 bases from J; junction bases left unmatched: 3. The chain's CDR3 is CASSLRTGETIYF. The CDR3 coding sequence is TGTGCCAGCAGCTTAAGGACAGGGGAAACCATATATTTT.

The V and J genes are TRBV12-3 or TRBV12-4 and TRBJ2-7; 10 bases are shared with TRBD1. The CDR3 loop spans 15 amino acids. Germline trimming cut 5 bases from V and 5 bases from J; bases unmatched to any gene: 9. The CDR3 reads CASSRTGTGDNEQYF. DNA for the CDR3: TGTGCCAGCAGTCGAACCGGGACAGGGGACAACGAGCAGTACTTC.

CDR3 protein: CASSLGDRVGETQYF. Here the CDR3 DNA reads TGCGCCAGCAGCTTGGGGGACAGGGTTGGAGAGACCCAGTACTTC. V gene TRBV5-1 combines with J gene TRBJ2-5; 9 bases fit TRBD1. There are 15 residues in the CDR3. Germline trimming cut 0 bases from V and 4 bases from J; bases unmatched to any gene: 4. Per the germline V gene, CDR1 is SGHRS and CDR2 is YFSETQ. Based on the CDR3 plus reference TRBV5-1 and TRBJ2-5, the full variable domain is KAGVTQTPRYLIKTRGQQVTLSCSPISGHRSVSWYQQTPGQGLQFLFEYFSETQRNKGNFPGRFSGRQFSNSRSEMNVSTLELGDSALYLCASSLGDRVGETQYFGPGTRLLVL.

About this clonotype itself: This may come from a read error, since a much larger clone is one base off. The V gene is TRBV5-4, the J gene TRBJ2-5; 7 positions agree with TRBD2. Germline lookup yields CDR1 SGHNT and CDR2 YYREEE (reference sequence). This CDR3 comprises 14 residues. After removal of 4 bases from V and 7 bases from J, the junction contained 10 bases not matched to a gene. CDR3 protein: CASSPTSGEGTQYF. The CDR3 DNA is TGTGCCAGCAGCCCCACCAGCGGGGAGGGGACCCAGTACTTC.

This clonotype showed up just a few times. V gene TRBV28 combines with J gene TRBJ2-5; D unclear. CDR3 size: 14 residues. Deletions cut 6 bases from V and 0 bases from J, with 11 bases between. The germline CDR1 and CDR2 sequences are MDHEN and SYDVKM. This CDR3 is CASSGDSYQETQYF. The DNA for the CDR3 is TGTGCCAGCAGCGGTGACTCGTACCAAGAGACCCAGTACTTC. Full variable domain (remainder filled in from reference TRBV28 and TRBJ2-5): DVKVTQSSRYLVKRTGEKVFLECVQDMDHENMFWYRQDPGLGLRLIYFSYDVKMKEKGDIPEGYSVSREKKERFSLILESASTNQTSMYLCASSGDSYQETQYFGPGTRLLVL.

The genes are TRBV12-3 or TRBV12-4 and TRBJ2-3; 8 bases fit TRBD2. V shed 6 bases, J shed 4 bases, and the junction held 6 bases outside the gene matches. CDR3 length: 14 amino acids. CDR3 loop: CASRQSGGADTQYF. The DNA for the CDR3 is TGTGCCAGCAGGCAATCGGGGGGGGCAGATACGCAGTATTTT.

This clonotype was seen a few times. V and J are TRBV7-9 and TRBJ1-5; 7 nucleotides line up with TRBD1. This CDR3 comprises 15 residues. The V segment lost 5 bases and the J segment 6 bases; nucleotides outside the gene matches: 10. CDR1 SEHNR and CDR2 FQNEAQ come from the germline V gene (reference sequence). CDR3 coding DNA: TGTGCCAGCAGCAAGGAAACAGGGGAGGGTCAGCCCCAGCATTTT. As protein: CASSKETGEGQPQHF.

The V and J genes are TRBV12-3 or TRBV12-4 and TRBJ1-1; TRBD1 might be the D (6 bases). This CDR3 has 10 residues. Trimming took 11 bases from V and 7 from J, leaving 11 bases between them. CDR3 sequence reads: CAQDSLEAFF. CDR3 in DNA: TGTGCCCAGGACAGTCTTGAAGCTTTCTTT.